This TCR beta chain was identified during a study of CD8+ T cells in alopecia areata (dated by TCRdb to the late 2010s). Regarding the research as a whole: The treated patients, all with moderate-to-severe alopecia areata, were enrolled in an open-label pilot trial of oral tofacitinib given at 5 to 10 mg twice daily. Patients stayed on tofacitinib for 6 to 18 months and then had 6 months of follow-up off drug so that delayed response and recurrence could be assessed. The SALT score, which quantifies the percentage of affected scalp surface area, was used to measure disease severity in treated patients. In both human patients and the C3H/HeJ mouse model, the study applied high-throughput TCRbeta sequencing to look at T cell clonal expansion in alopecia areata. Human TCRbeta sequencing covered scalp tissue and sorted CD4+ and CD8+ peripheral blood T cells from patchy and totalis/universalis alopecia areata patients and healthy controls. Tofacitinib-treated patients had biopsies at baseline and at 4 and 24 weeks of treatment, with a later scalp biopsy in several patients. Scalp clonality was compared among normal scalp (n=4), patchy alopecia areata scalp (n=8), and alopecia totalis/universalis scalp (n=8). RNA came from the PAXgene miRNA kit for fixed scalp, the miRNeasy kit for PBMCs, and the RNeasy kit for mouse skin. immunoSEQ multiplex PCR using 35 Vbeta forward primers and 13 Jbeta reverse primers was used to amplify TCRbeta CDR3 regions. Study-wide findings and limitations: Shared TCR sequences between patients were less evident than in mice, which may be partly attributable to HLA diversity in the patient population. Resident alphabeta T cells in normal human skin are also sequenced, complicating scalp TCR repertoire analysis, unlike mouse skin dominated by gammadelta T cells. Because the treated cohort was small and had only one nonresponder, larger studies are needed to examine links between baseline CD8+ expansion and response. With tofacitinib, both scalp clonality and the number of expanded CD8+ clones among the top 100 scalp clones went down significantly. Higher clonality and more expanded CD8+ clones were observed in lesional scalp than in normal scalp, particularly in alopecia totalis/universalis, a finding suggestive of antigenic drive. Many expanded lesional clones persisted in scalp and blood during tofacitinib treatment, which may partly explain relapse after stopping treatment.

The time point label of this sample denotes: roughly 26 weeks on oral tofacitinib. The sample's treatment or condition label, in plain terms: oral pan-JAK inhibitor, 5-10 mg twice daily. Lesional scalp punch biopsies and peripheral blood were obtained from alopecia areata patients. PBMCs were separated by density centrifugation and stained for CD3, CD4 and CD8, after which CD4+ and CD8+ T cells were sorted on a FACSAria. Notes on this clone: Its binding antigen is unknown. Base qualities are not at hand, and no much larger clone is one base apart.

Library method: the immunoSEQ multiplex PCR assay. RNA was extracted from all samples and reverse transcribed into cDNA as template for TCR sequencing. SuperScript III was used for first-strand cDNA synthesis, primed with a 2:1 mix of oligo-dT and random hexamers. A synthetic immune receptor repertoire was used to gauge amplification bias, and whatever bias remained was removed computationally. Processing in the source paper ran as follows. Raw reads were preprocessed to remove errors, and CDR3 was defined by IMGT conventions from the conserved cysteine to phenylalanine. To get clonality, Shannon entropy was normalized by log2 of the number of productive unique TCRs and the result was subtracted from 1. Scalp TCRbeta sequences were cross-referenced with sorted blood CD4 and CD8 repertoires so that the CD4 or CD8 identity of scalp clones could be inferred. TCRdb retrieved this table from immuneACCESS and kept in-frame rearrangements only. Not all clones are present; in checked studies, unresolved V genes account for under half, and no reason is known for the remainder. V and J calls and clone size come straight from that table; D and trimming were deduced from the DNA. The table for this sample lists 150,000 to 200,000 clones; roughly 60% of them were counted only once. Approximately 1% of the sample goes to the ten largest clones.

The germline V gene encodes CDR1 MGHDK and CDR2 SYGVNS. There are 14 amino acids in the CDR3, from cysteine to phenylalanine inclusive. Here the CDR3 DNA is all that survives: 42 bases in frame from base 1. Deletion took 2 bases off V and 4 bases off J, with a span of 9 bases between the germline ends. In this chain, TRBV25-1 is recombined with TRBJ1-3, with a tentative D gene TRBD1 over 5 matching bases. This TCR was sampled from a human donor with alopecia areata. The sample here was CD4+ T cells sorted from blood, taken at week 24, from a patient treated with tofacitinib. The encoded CDR3 is CASSEAGSGNTIYF. The nucleotide sequence reads TGTGCCAGCAGTGAAGCAGGGAGCGGAAACACCATATATTTT.